The T cell receptor beta chain described here comes from a study of shared clonotypes between healthy human individuals. Notes on the study in general: The study drew on few donors, limiting represented genetic and exposure-history diversity.

In regard to this clone: Antigen specificity is unknown.

Trimming cost V 10 bases and J 3 bases; bases outside gene matches: 8. The germline V gene encodes CDR1 MDHEN and CDR2 SYDVKM. This CDR3 has 13 amino acids. Naive-designated CD8 cells lacked CD45RO, were positively enriched for CCR7, and omitted terminally differentiated effector memory CD45RA+ cells. The protocol was immunoSEQ multiplex PCR, while the TCRdb copy is restricted to in-frame clones and leaves out a portion. The profile covers about 2.1 million clones, with roughly 93% appearing a single time and more than 1.5% taken by the ten largest. This sequence joins TRBV28 and TRBJ2-7; 8 positions agree with TRBD2. Sample: naive CD8+ T cells from PBMCs. This TCR was recovered from a young man in good health. Some clones in this sample may be carry-over from other donors' samples. CDR3: CATLSGLGYEQYF. The DNA for the CDR3 is TGTGCCACCCTCTCGGGACTAGGCTACGAGCAGTACTTC.